This TCR beta chain appears in the sequencing data of a study of cytomegalovirus exposure and HLA in healthy donors. Study-level findings and limits: The investigators catalogued 164 TCR beta chains as cytomegalovirus-associated. Later analysis showed TCR association rates varying by HLA locus, highest for DRB1 and lowest for HLA-C.

The PCR ran on 60 Vbeta and 13 Jbeta primers. Some clones are missing from TCRdb's copy, which holds only in-frame ones; the method was immunoSEQ multiplex PCR. The sample consists of 100,000 to 150,000 clones, 72% of them appearing once. Germline values: CDR1 MDHEN, CDR2 SYDVKM. The CDR3 contains 13 residues. V lost 6 bases and J lost 7, with 13 bases in between. Remarks on this clone: Its antigen is still unknown.

Sequenced input: PBMCs. J is TRBJ1-5 and V is TRBV28; tentative D call: TRBD1 (5 bases). This receptor was identified in a man younger than 40 in good health and CMV-seronegative. In DNA, the CDR3 is TGTGCCAGCAGGGGGGGGGTAAGGCAGCCCCAGCATTTT. This encodes CASRGGVRQPQHF.